The T cell receptor (beta chain) under discussion was sequenced for a study of regulatory T cells in long-lasting Graves disease. About the research overall: Antithyroid drugs had been taken by newly diagnosed Graves' patients for under 3 months.

Libraries of TCR beta came from iRepertoire HTBI primers plus Arm-PCR of CDR3 regions. TCRdb recomputed calls from the multiplex PCR reads with MiXCR, one row per CDR3 protein. The sample contains roughly 520,000 distinct CDR3 sequences, approximately 12% of which appear only once. The V end was cut by 4 bases, the J end by 4 bases, with 10 bases between. The CDR3 runs to 13 residues. Germline V gene lookup returns CDR1 GTSNPN and CDR2 SVGIG (reference sequence). Documented time point: newly diagnosed GD, antithyroid drugs for less than 3 months. Extracted PBMC RNA gave rise to the TCR library. Peripheral blood, roughly 8.8 milliliters of it, was drawn into EDTA tubes. There are many counts of this clonotype. The sample also formed part of further work on T cells in Graves' hyperthyroidism and ophthalmopathy. As that study records: The study based diagnoses on clinical symptoms, serum thyroxine and TRAb, thyroid ultrasound and orbital computed tomography. The HTBI primer set drove a first-round RT-PCR of the TCR CDR3.

Specimen: peripheral blood mononuclear cells (PBMCs), collected at new diagnosis, from a patient treated with antithyroid drugs. This receptor was identified in a woman between 25 and 40 years old with Graves disease. The rearrangement uses TRBV30 and TRBJ1-4; weak D call: TRBD1 (5 bases). CDR3: CAWTPGINEKLFF. CDR3 sequence (DNA): TGTGCCTGGACCCCAGGGATTAATGAAAAACTGTTTTTT.